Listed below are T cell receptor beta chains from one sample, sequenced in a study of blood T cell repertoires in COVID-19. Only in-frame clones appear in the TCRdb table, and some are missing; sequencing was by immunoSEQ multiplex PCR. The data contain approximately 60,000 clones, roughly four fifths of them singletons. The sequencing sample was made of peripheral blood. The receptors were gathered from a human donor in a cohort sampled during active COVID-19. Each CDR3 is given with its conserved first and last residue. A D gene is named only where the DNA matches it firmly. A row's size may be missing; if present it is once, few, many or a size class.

TGTGCCAGCAGCCGCGGGGACGTTACGCGGAACACTGAAGCTTTCTTT	CASSRGDVTRNTEAFF	TRBV28	-	TRBJ1-1	-
TGTGCCAGCAGCCCCTACGGGGGTGGCTACACCTTC	CASSPYGGGYTF	TRBV7-2	once	TRBJ1-2	-
TGTGCCAGCAGTCGGACAGGGGTTAATCAGCCCCAGCATTTT	CASSRTGVNQPQHF	TRBV28	-	TRBJ1-5	TRBD1
TGTGCCATCAGTGAGTCGAGGCAGGGGGAAGAGACCCAGTACTTC	CAISESRQGEETQYF	TRBV10-3	-	TRBJ2-5	TRBD1
TGTGCCAGCAGCGTAGACGCGGGGGGGCCGCATGAGCAGTTCTTC	CASSVDAGGPHEQFF	TRBV9	-	TRBJ2-1	TRBD2
TGTGCCAGCAGCCAAGGGACTAGCGGGGGCTTTACGCAGTATTTT	CASSQGTSGGFTQYF	TRBV7-2	-	TRBJ2-3	TRBD2
TGTGCCAGCAGCCCGGACCCGGGACAGGGTTTGTATGAGCAGTTCTTC	CASSPDPGQGLYEQFF	TRBV3-1/TRBV3-2	-	TRBJ2-1	TRBD1
TGTGCCAGCAGCCCAACCGAGGGGGCGGCGGAGACCCAGTACTTC	CASSPTEGAAETQYF	TRBV11-1	-	TRBJ2-5	TRBD1
TGTGCCAGCAGTGGCGCCGTAGCGGGGGGGCCCGAAATCCAAGAGACCCAGTACTTC	CASSGAVAGGPEIQETQYF	TRBV6-4	few	TRBJ2-5	TRBD2
TGTGCCAGCAGCATTGGGACAGCCAATGAGCAGTTCTTC	CASSIGTANEQFF	TRBV7-8	few	TRBJ2-1	TRBD1
TGTGCCAGCAGCTCGGCTCAGGGTAATTCACCCCTCCACTTT	CASSSAQGNSPLHF	TRBV5-6	-	TRBJ1-6	-
TGTGCCAGCAGCCAAGATCCCAGGGTTACAGATACGCAGTATTTT	CASSQDPRVTDTQYF	TRBV14	-	TRBJ2-3	-
TGTGCCAGCAGCCCAGGGGTGGCTGAAGCTTTCTTT	CASSPGVAEAFF	TRBV7-9	-	TRBJ1-1	-
TGCGCCAGCAGCTTGGAGACTAGCGGGGATACGCAGTATTTT	CASSLETSGDTQYF	TRBV5-1	-	TRBJ2-3	TRBD2
TGCGCCAGCAGCCAGTCGACAGGGGGACTTAACTATGGCTACACCTTC	CASSQSTGGLNYGYTF	TRBV4-1	few	TRBJ1-2	TRBD1
TGTGCCAGCAGCCAAGGGAGTAGTAGCGGAGGCCGAGAGACCCAGTACTTC	CASSQGSSSGGRETQYF	TRBV14	once	TRBJ2-5	-
TGTGCCAGCAGTGAAACGACAGGGGGCTACAATGAGCAGTTCTTC	CASSETTGGYNEQFF	TRBV6-1	many	TRBJ2-1	TRBD1